The 10 T cell receptor beta chains below were found in one sample sequenced in a study of T-cell reconstitution after alpha-beta-depleted transplantation in children. Preparation of the TCRbeta library was carried out with unique molecular identifiers. TCRdb fed the PCR reads into MiXCR, producing one record per CDR3 protein. Counted here are 780,000 or so distinct CDR3 sequences, roughly 16% occurring once; the ten biggest clones make up about 4.6%. Sequencing used PBMCs, mostly from graft donor cells, obtained 360 days after TCRalphabeta/CD19-depleted stem cell transplant. These receptors all come from a male patient aged 10-17 years who had a stem cell transplant for acute lymphoblastic leukemia, so the T cells may come from the graft donor.

This clonotype was seen many times. The rearrangement uses TRBV24-1 and TRBJ2-3, with 9 bases matching TRBD1. V lost 7 bases, J lost 11 bases, and 9 bases stayed unmatched. Germline lookup yields CDR1 KGHDR and CDR2 SFDVKD. This CDR3 is built from 13 residues. The chain's CDR3 is CATSETGGRLQYF. DNA of the CDR3: TGTGCCACCAGCGAAACAGGGGGCCGTTTGCAGTATTTT.

The V call is TRBV2, the J call TRBJ1-5; a weak D match, TRBD1 (6 bases). Germline values: CDR1 SNHLY, CDR2 FYNNEI. The CDR3 runs 14 residues. V lost 7 bases and J 6 bases, leaving 16 bases between the germline ends. The chain's CDR3 is CASTQQGSSQPQHF. CDR3 coding DNA: TGTGCCAGCACCCAACAGGGAAGTAGTCAGCCCCAGCATTTT.

This rearrangement joins TRBV7-8 to TRBJ2-1; TRBD1 agrees at 8 bases. Per the germline V gene, CDR1 is SGHVS and CDR2 is FQNEAQ. Trimming removed 4 bases from V and 4 bases from J; junction bases left unmatched: 6. This CDR3 has 15 amino acids. DNA of the CDR3: TGTGCCAGCAGCTCCCTCAGGGGGCTATACAATGAGCAGTTCTTC. Protein product: CASSSLRGLYNEQFF.

This clonotype was found once. The gene calls are TRBV2 and TRBJ2-5; tentative D call: TRBD2 (6 bases). Trimming stripped 6 bases from V and 4 bases from J, with 15 bases between. There are 14 residues in the CDR3. The germline V gene has CDR1 SNHLY and CDR2 FYNNEI. Here the CDR3 DNA reads TGTGCCAGCAGCTTAGCGGTCGGTGGAGAGACCCAGTACTTC. It specifies CASSLAVGGETQYF. The whole variable domain, filled in from reference TRBV2 and TRBJ2-5, reads EPEVTQTPSHQVTQMGQEVILRCVPISNHLYFYWYRQILGQKVEFLVSFYNNEISEKSEIFDDQFSVERPDGSNFTLKIRSTKLEDSAMYFCASSLAVGGETQYFGPGTRLLVL.

This clonotype has only a few counts. This chain links TRBV24-1 with TRBJ2-1, with TRBD1 identical over 7 bases. The CDR3 is 16 residues long. The ends lost 7 bases at V and 5 bases at J; junction bases unmatched: 13. Germline loops: CDR1 KGHDR, CDR2 SFDVKD. CDR3 sequence reads: CATSLRQGPQDNEQFF. The CDR3 DNA sequence: TGTGCCACCAGCCTCAGACAGGGCCCTCAGGACAATGAGCAGTTCTTC.

The chain employs TRBV19 and TRBJ1-1; possible D gene TRBD1, 5 bases. The CDR3 is 14 residues long. In germline, CDR1 is LNHDA, CDR2 SQIVND (reference sequence). Trimming cost V 7 bases and J 6 bases, with 18 bases left between them. The chain's CDR3 is CASTIGWGGPEAFF. CDR3 bases: TGTGCCAGTACTATCGGTTGGGGGGGTCCTGAAGCTTTCTTT.

The rearrangement joins TRBV5-1 to TRBJ2-1; 8 bases are shared with TRBD2. The CDR3 length is 14 residues. Germline lookup yields CDR1 SGHRS and CDR2 YFSETQ. The ends lost 2 bases at V and 9 bases at J; junction bases unmatched: 7. CDR3 amino acids: CASSFGGVKVEQFF. The CDR3 nucleotides are TGCGCCAGCAGCTTCGGGGGGGTTAAGGTTGAGCAGTTCTTC.

In this sample, this clonotype turned up a few times. The DNA for the CDR3 is TGTGCCAGCAGGGGCACAGGGGGGTCTGCTGAAGCTTTCTTT. It is translated as CASRGTGGSAEAFF. V is TRBV12-3 or TRBV12-4 and J is TRBJ1-1, with 8 positions matching TRBD1. This CDR3 spans 14 amino acids. V gave up 6 bases and J gave up 6 bases; unmatched junction bases: 9.

Many counts were recorded for this clonotype. The V and J genes are TRBV27 and TRBJ2-7; TRBD2 is a possible D gene (5 bases). Germline lookup yields CDR1 MNHEY and CDR2 SMNVEV (reference sequence). The CDR3 has 12 residues. V lost 3 bases, J lost 5 bases, and 8 bases lay in between. The chain's CDR3 is CASSFYGDEQYF. In nucleotides, the CDR3 is TGTGCCAGCAGTTTTTACGGGGACGAGCAGTACTTC.

This clonotype was picked up many times. The chain recombines TRBV5-4 with TRBJ2-5; the D gene is possibly TRBD2 (6 bases). From germline, CDR1 is SGHNT and CDR2 YYREEE (reference sequence). The CDR3 has 14 amino acids. The V gene lost 0 bases and the J gene lost 14 bases, with 20 bases spanning the gap. The chain's CDR3 is CASSLGSTSSELYF. The CDR3 DNA sequence: TGTGCCAGCAGCTTGGGGTCTACTAGCTCCGAGCTCTACTTC.